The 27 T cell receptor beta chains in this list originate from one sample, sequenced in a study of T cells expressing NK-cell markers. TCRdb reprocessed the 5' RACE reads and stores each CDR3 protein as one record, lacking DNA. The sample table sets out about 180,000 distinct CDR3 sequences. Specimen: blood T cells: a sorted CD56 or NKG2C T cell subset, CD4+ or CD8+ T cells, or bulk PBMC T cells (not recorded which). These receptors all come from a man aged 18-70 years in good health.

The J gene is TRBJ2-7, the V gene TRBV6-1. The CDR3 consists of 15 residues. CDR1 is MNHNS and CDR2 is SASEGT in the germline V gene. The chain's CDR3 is CASSEAMEGSYEQYF.

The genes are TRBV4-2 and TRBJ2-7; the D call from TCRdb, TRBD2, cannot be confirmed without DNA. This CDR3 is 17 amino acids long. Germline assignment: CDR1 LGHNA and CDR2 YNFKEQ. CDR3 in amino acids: CASSPAVGTTQSHEQYF.

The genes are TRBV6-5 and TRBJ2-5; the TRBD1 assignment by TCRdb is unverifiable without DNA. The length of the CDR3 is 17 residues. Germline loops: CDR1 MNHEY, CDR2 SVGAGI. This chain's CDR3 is CASSYLGSGGGGETQYF.

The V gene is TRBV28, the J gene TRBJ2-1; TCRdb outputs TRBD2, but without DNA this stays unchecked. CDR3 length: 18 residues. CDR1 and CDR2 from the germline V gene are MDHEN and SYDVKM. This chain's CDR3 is CASSRNLAGGPEYNEQFF.

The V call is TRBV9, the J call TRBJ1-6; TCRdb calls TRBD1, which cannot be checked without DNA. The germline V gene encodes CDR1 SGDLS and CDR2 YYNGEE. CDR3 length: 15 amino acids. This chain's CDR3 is CASSVSDSTNSPLHF.

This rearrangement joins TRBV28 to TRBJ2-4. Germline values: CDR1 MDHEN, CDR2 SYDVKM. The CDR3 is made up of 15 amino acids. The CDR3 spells CASSFHPILKNIQYF.

The CDR3 here is CASSLAGGENQPQHF. The J gene is TRBJ1-5, the V gene TRBV5-1; with no DNA, the TCRdb D assignment of TRBD1 cannot be verified. This CDR3 spans 15 amino acids. Per the germline V gene, CDR1 is SGHRS and CDR2 is YFSETQ.

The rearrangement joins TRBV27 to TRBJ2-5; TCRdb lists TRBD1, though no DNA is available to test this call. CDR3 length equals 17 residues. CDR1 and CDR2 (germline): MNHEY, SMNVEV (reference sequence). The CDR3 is CASSSPGKRGTQETQYF.

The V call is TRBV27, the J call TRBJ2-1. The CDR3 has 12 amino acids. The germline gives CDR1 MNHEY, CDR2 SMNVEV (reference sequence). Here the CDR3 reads CASSLLGNEQFF.

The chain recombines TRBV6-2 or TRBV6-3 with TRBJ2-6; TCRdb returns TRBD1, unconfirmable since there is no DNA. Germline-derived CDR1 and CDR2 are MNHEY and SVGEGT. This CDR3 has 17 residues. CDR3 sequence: CASSFGQGVSGANVLTF.

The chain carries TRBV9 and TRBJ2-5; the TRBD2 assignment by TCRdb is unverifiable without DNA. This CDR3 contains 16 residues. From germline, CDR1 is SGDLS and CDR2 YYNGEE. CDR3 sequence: CASSAMGGGPQETQYF.

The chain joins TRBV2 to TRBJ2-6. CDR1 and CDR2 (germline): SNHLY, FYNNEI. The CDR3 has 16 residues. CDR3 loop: CASSEAQQSWANVLTF.

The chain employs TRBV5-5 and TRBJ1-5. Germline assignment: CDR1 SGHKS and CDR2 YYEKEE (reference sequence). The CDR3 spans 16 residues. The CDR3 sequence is CASSLWQSYSNQPQHF.

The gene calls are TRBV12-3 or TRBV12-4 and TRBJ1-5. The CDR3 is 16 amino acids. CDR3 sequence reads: CASSLSDPRMGQPQHF.

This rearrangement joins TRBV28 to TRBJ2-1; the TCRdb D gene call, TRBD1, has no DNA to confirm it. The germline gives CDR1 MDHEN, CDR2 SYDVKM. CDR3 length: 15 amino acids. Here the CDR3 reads CASSPDRDSYNEQFF.

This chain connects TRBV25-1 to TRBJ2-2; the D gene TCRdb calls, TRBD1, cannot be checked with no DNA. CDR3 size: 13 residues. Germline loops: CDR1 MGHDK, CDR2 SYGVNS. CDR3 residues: CASDGTAPGELFF.

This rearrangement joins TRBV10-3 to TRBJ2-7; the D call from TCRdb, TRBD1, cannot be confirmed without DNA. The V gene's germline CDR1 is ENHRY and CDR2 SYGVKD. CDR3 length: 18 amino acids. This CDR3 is CAIAPAGQGTHPSYEQYF.

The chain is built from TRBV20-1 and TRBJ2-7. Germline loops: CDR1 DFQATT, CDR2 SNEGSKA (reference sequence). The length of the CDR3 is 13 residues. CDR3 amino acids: CSARALGHYEQYF.

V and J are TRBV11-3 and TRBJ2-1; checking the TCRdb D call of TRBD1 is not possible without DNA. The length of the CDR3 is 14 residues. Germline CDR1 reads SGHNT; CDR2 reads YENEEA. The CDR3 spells CASSPERGTNEQFF.

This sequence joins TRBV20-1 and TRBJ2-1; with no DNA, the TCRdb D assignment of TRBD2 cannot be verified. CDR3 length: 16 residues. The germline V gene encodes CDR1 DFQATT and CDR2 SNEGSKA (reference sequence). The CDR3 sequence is CSAREPGLAVHNEQFF.

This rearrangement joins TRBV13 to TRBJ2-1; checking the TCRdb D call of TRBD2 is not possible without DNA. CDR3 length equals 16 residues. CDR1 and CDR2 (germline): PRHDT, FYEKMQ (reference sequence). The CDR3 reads CASSLVAGGYYNEQFF.

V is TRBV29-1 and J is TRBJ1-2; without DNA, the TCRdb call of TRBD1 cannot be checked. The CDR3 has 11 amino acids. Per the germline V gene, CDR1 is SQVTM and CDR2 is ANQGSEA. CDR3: CSVASGVGYTF.

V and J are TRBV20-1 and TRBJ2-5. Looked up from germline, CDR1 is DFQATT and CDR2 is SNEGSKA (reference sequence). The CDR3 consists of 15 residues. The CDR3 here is CSARDPFTTQETQYF.

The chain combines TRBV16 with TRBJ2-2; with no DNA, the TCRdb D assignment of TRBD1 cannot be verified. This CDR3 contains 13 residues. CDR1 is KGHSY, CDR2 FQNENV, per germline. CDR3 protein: CASSQIRAGELFF. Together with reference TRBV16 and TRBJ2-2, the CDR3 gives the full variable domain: GEEVAQTPKHLVRGEGQKAKLYCAPIKGHSYVFWYQQVLKNEFKFLISFQNENVFDETGMPKERFSAKCLPNSPCSLEIQATKLEDSAVYFCASSQIRAGELFFGEGSRLTVL.

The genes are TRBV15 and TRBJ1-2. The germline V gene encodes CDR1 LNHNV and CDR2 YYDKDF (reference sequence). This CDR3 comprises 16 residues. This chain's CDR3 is CATSRDQALRMGGYTF.

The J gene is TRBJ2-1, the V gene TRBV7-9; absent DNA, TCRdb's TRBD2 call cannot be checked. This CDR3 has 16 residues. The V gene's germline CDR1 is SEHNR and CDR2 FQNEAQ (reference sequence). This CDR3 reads CASSFKEGREGLEQFF.

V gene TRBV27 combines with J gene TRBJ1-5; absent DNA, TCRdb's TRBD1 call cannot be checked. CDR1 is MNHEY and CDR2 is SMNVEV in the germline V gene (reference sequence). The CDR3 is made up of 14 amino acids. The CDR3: CASSSGQGGQPQHF.